The 5 T cell receptor beta chains below were found in one sample sequenced in a study of cytomegalovirus exposure and HLA in healthy donors. Vbeta (60) and Jbeta (13) primers were used in the PCR. TCRdb's copy holds only in-frame clones and misses some; the assay was immunoSEQ multiplex PCR. This sample contains about 50,000 clones. Specimen: PBMCs. The receptors derive from a woman between 55 and 75 years old in good health and CMV-seropositive.

The chain joins TRBV27 to TRBJ1-5, with 8 bases lining up with TRBD1. CDR1 is MNHEY and CDR2 is SMNVEV in the germline V gene (reference sequence). The CDR3 runs 14 residues. The J segment lost 7 bases and the V segment lost 6 bases, leaving 8 bases of the junction unmatched. CDR3 nucleotides: TGTGCCAGCAGCCTGACAGGGGAAGGACAGCCCCAGCATTTT. Translation gives CASSLTGEGQPQHF.

V is TRBV7-9 and J is TRBJ1-2, with 8 bases aligning to TRBD1. The CDR3 runs 15 residues. V was clipped by 0 bases and J by 5 bases; unmatched bases: 5. Germline values: CDR1 SEHNR, CDR2 FQNEAQ (reference sequence). The CDR3 spells CASSLAGTGRYGYTF. Here the CDR3 DNA reads TGTGCCAGCAGCTTAGCCGGGACAGGAAGGTATGGCTACACCTTC.

The chain recombines TRBV5-1 with TRBJ1-2, with TRBD1 matching over 8 bases. Germline V gene data show CDR1 as SGHRS and CDR2 as YFSETQ. J was trimmed by 4 bases and V by 4 bases; bases with no gene match: 6. The CDR3 is 14 amino acids. CDR3 DNA: TGCGCCAGCAGCGGAGGACAGGGTCTCTATGGCTACACCTTC. Translation gives CASSGGQGLYGYTF.

Concerning this clone: Distinct nucleotide sequences in the sample also encode this CDR3. The chain links TRBV5-1 to TRBJ2-7; 9 bases fit TRBD2. V dropped 5 bases and J dropped 3; count of bases not matched to a gene: 9. Germline V gene sequence: CDR1 SGHRS, CDR2 YFSETQ. The CDR3 is 15 amino acids. CDR3 bases: TGCGCCAGCAGACCGGGATTAGCGGGGGTCTACGAGCAGTACTTC. Translated: CASRPGLAGVYEQYF.

This chain joins TRBV28 and TRBJ2-5; 16 bases fit TRBD2. The last part of the DNA fits TRBJ2-7 better; the J call may be wrong. CDR1 MDHEN and CDR2 SYDVKM come from the germline V gene. This CDR3 is built from 18 residues. The CDR3 sequence: CASSSAGLAGGPVYEQYF. CDR3 nucleotides: TGTGCCAGCAGTTCCGCGGGACTAGCGGGGGGGCCCGTTTACGAGCAGTACTTC.